What follows is one T cell receptor beta chain and its context. Its target is not known. From germline, CDR1 is SNHLY and CDR2 FYNNEI. Trimming pared 1 base from V and 0 bases from J, leaving 4 bases between. CDR3 length equals 14 residues. The record originates from a study of cytomegalovirus exposure and HLA in healthy donors. Study in general: The roughly 120 validation repertoires matched the approximately 700 first-cohort repertoires in platform, a later analysis reported. Overall study results and limits: Across donors, most TCRs were seen rarely, yet some public ones were widespread. Cytomegalovirus association was assigned to 150 to 200 TCR beta chains. First-cohort TCR clusters tended to co-occur in the approximately 110 validation repertoires, a later analysis found.

Using immunoSEQ multiplex PCR, the repertoire was profiled, and TCRdb retains in-frame clones only, with some absent. Among around 300,000 clones listed, about nine tenths were seen once. This sequence originates from a woman under 40 in good health and CMV-seropositive. Sequences were obtained from PBMCs. This sequence joins TRBV2 and TRBJ1-5; D is uncertain. The CDR3 reads CASSEVGSNQPQHF. In nucleotides, the CDR3 is TGTGCCAGCAGTGAAGTAGGTAGCAATCAGCCCCAGCATTTT.